These 24 T cell receptor beta chains were all obtained from the same sample, sequenced in a study of cytomegalovirus exposure and HLA in healthy donors. Use of 60 Vbeta and 13 Jbeta primers characterized the PCR. Profiled with immunoSEQ multiplex PCR; TCRdb holds only in-frame clones, not every one. The sample yields roughly 130,000 clones, roughly 78% seen once. Sequences were obtained from PBMCs. Every receptor here comes from a man aged 30 to 45 in good health and CMV-seronegative.

J is TRBJ1-2 and V is TRBV13; tentative D call: TRBD1 (6 bases). The CDR3 is 15 amino acids. The germline V and J ends were trimmed by 0 bases and 3 bases, with 11 bases remaining between them. CDR1 PRHDT and CDR2 FYEKMQ come from the germline V gene (reference sequence). The CDR3, as DNA: TGTGCCAGCAGCTTAGGCAGGGGAAGAGACTATGGCTACACCTTC. This gives the protein CASSLGRGRDYGYTF.

This clone was detected once. The CDR3 loop reads CASRPRGGEYSNQPQHF. The CDR3 coding sequence is TGTGCCAGTAGACCTAGGGGCGGCGAATATAGCAATCAGCCCCAGCATTTT. The genes are TRBV19 and TRBJ1-5, with TRBD1 as a possible D gene (5 bases). CDR1 and CDR2 from the germline V gene are LNHDA and SQIVND (reference sequence). The CDR3 consists of 17 residues. The germline V and J ends were trimmed by 6 bases and 0 bases, with 18 bases remaining between them.

The rearrangement links TRBV4-1 to TRBJ2-7; 12 bases map to TRBD2. Germline V CDR1 and CDR2: MGHRA, YSYEKL. J gave up 4 bases and V 4 bases, and 2 bases lay outside the gene matches. CDR3 length: 14 residues. CDR3 bases: TGCGCCAGCAGCCCTGGACTAGCGGGGTACGAGCAGTACTTC. This sequence encodes CASSPGLAGYEQYF.

The chain joins TRBV27 to TRBJ2-7; possible D gene TRBD1, 5 bases. The CDR3 is made up of 17 amino acids. The germline V and J ends were trimmed by 8 bases and 3 bases, with 26 bases remaining between them. Germline assignment: CDR1 MNHEY and CDR2 SMNVEV (reference sequence). The DNA of the CDR3 is TGTGCCAGCGTTCACCCCCGCCGACAGCGTTATATCTACGAGCAGTACTTC. This sequence encodes CASVHPRRQRYIYEQYF.

The rearrangement links TRBV4-1 to TRBJ2-7, with TRBD1 as a possible D gene (5 bases). The germline gives CDR1 MGHRA, CDR2 YSYEKL. Trimming pared 3 bases from V and 5 bases from J, leaving 17 bases between. The CDR3 runs to 15 residues. CDR3 in amino acids: CASSHPLGAPDEQYF. CDR3 DNA: TGCGCCAGCAGCCACCCCCTAGGGGCTCCGGACGAGCAGTACTTC.

The chain joins TRBV18 to TRBJ2-7; 7 nucleotides line up with TRBD1. Trimming took 5 bases from V and 0 from J; bases not matched to a gene: 7. Germline V lookup: CDR1 KGHSH, CDR2 LQKENI. CDR3 length: 15 residues. CDR3 loop: CASSRGTAASYEQYF. The CDR3 coding sequence is TGTGCCAGCTCAAGGGGGACAGCAGCCTCCTACGAGCAGTACTTC.

The rearrangement joins TRBV18 to TRBJ2-3; D is undetermined. Trimming took off 6 bases at V and 4 bases at J, with 11 bases between the two ends. CDR1 is KGHSH, CDR2 LQKENI, per germline. This CDR3 is 13 amino acids long. CDR3 loop: CASSGPNADTQYF. The DNA of the CDR3 is TGTGCCAGCTCCGGTCCCAATGCAGATACGCAGTATTTT.

CDR3 amino acids: CASSEDWRRTEAFF. The CDR3 DNA sequence: TGTGCCAGCAGTGAAGATTGGAGGAGGACTGAAGCTTTCTTT. The chain recombines TRBV6-5 with TRBJ1-1; no clear D. This CDR3 contains 14 residues. Per germline, CDR1 MNHEY and CDR2 SVGAGI. V lost 5 bases and J 5 bases, leaving 15 bases between the germline ends.

The genes are TRBV7-2 and TRBJ2-3; maybe TRBD2 (6 bases). Germline values: CDR1 SGHTA, CDR2 FQGNSA. CDR3 length equals 14 residues. Trimming cost V 1 base and J 9 bases, with 14 bases left between them. As DNA, the CDR3 is TGTGCCAGCAGCTTAGATGGTAGCGGACCAACGCAGTATTTT. This gives the protein CASSLDGSGPTQYF.

The chain links TRBV27 to TRBJ1-1; TRBD1 matches 8 bases. V lost 5 bases, J lost 5 bases, and 4 bases stayed unmatched. Germline CDR1 is MNHEY and CDR2 is SMNVEV (reference sequence). This CDR3 spans 13 amino acids. The CDR3 region has the DNA TGTGCCAGCAGTGGACAGGGAGAGACTGAAGCTTTCTTT. Encoded protein: CASSGQGETEAFF.

The rearrangement joins TRBV6-6 to TRBJ2-7, with 7 nucleotides matching TRBD2. Germline V gene lookup returns CDR1 MNHNY and CDR2 SVGAGI (reference sequence). The junction had 6 bases not matched to a gene; V was cut back by 4 bases and J by 0 bases. This CDR3 is built from 15 residues. The CDR3 DNA reads as TGTGCCAGCAGTTCCCCTAGCGGATACTCCTACGAGCAGTACTTC. This gives the protein CASSSPSGYSYEQYF.

CDR3 DNA sequence: TGTGCCAGCAGCGTGACAGGGCTCGGGGAGCTGTTTTTT. Translation: CASSVTGLGELFF. The chain uses TRBV5-4 and TRBJ2-2; 7 nucleotides match TRBD1. The CDR3 is 13 amino acids. CDR1 and CDR2 from the germline V gene are SGHNT and YYREEE (reference sequence). Germline trimming cut 4 bases from V and 7 bases from J; bases unmatched to any gene: 4.

The chain joins TRBV5-6 to TRBJ2-5; 10 nucleotides align to TRBD2. This CDR3 has 15 amino acids. Germline V lookup: CDR1 SGHDT, CDR2 YYEEEE. V gave up 4 bases and J gave up 2 bases; unmatched junction bases: 5. The CDR3 spells CASSASGSLQETQYF. CDR3 coding DNA: TGTGCCAGCAGCGCTAGCGGGAGCTTACAAGAGACCCAGTACTTC.

The rearrangement uses TRBV9 and TRBJ2-1; 7 positions match TRBD2. CDR3 length equals 15 residues. Germline CDR1 and CDR2: SGDLS and YYNGEE. J gave up 6 bases and V 0 bases, and 6 bases lay outside the gene matches. The CDR3 spells CASSVGGGGINEQFF. CDR3 bases: TGTGCCAGCAGCGTAGGGGGGGGAGGAATCAATGAGCAGTTCTTC.

The chain recombines TRBV6-6 with TRBJ2-1, with D maybe TRBD1 (6 bases). The V end was cut by 4 bases, the J end by 3 bases, with 13 bases between. This CDR3 comprises 15 residues. The V gene's germline CDR1 is MNHNY and CDR2 SVGAGI (reference sequence). In DNA form, the CDR3 reads TGTGCCAGCAGTTTAGGCCAGGGGAACTACAATGAGCAGTTCTTC. Encoded protein: CASSLGQGNYNEQFF.

This chain links TRBV11-2 with TRBJ1-1; a possible D gene is TRBD1 (5 bases). The CDR3 extends over 10 amino acids. Trimming removed 7 bases from V and 7 bases from J, with 7 bases in between. Germline CDR1 reads SGHAT; CDR2 reads FQNNGV. The CDR3 sequence is CASIQGEAFF. The CDR3 DNA reads as TGTGCCAGCATCCAGGGTGAAGCTTTCTTT.

This clone was seen a handful of times. The V gene is TRBV10-2, the J gene TRBJ1-5; weak D call: TRBD1 (6 bases). From germline, CDR1 is WSHSY and CDR2 SAAADI. The V gene lost 5 bases and the J gene lost 1 base, with 9 bases spanning the gap. CDR3 length equals 14 residues. The CDR3 sequence: CASSRGASNQPQHF. Written as DNA, the CDR3 is TGCGCCAGCAGTCGGGGGGCCAGCAATCAGCCCCAGCATTTT.

The V call is TRBV5-6, the J call TRBJ2-7, with 12 nucleotides matching TRBD2. V lost 4 bases and J lost 5; bases outside the gene matches: 10. The CDR3 spans 16 residues. Germline CDR1 SGHDT, CDR2 YYEEEE. The CDR3 spells CASSPWTSGKHNEQYF. The CDR3 coding sequence is TGTGCCAGCAGCCCCTGGACTAGCGGGAAGCACAACGAGCAGTACTTC.

The chain combines TRBV7-9 with TRBJ2-5; 7 positions match TRBD1. J lost 5 bases, V lost 6 bases, and 9 bases had no gene match. The length of the CDR3 is 14 residues. Per germline, CDR1 SEHNR and CDR2 FQNEAQ (reference sequence). This CDR3 reads CASRRDRDGETQYF. DNA for the CDR3: TGTGCCAGCAGGAGAGACAGGGATGGGGAGACCCAGTACTTC.

The genes are TRBV28 and TRBJ2-3; TRBD2 matches at 9 bases. From germline, CDR1 is MDHEN and CDR2 SYDVKM. CDR3 length: 14 residues. J lost 3 bases, V lost 5 bases, and 3 bases had no gene match. The CDR3 DNA reads TGTGCCAGCAGTATAGCGGGGGATACAGATACGCAGTATTTT. This translates into CASSIAGDTDTQYF.

This clone has just a few counts. This chain links TRBV13 with TRBJ2-7, with a weak D call TRBD2 (6 bases). Per the germline V gene, CDR1 is PRHDT and CDR2 is FYEKMQ (reference sequence). The V and J ends lost 5 bases and 6 bases respectively, with 11 bases between them. This CDR3 has 12 residues. The CDR3 reads CASSLAGLEQYF. The DNA of the CDR3 is TGTGCCAGCAGCCTGGCGGGGCTCGAGCAGTACTTC.

The V gene is TRBV5-6, the J gene TRBJ1-1; no firm D call. CDR3 length: 14 residues. The V gene lost 4 bases and the J gene lost 0 bases, with 10 bases spanning the gap. Germline assignment: CDR1 SGHDT and CDR2 YYEEEE. The CDR3, as DNA: TGTGCCAGCAGCGTTCTTCAGTTGAACACTGAAGCTTTCTTT. Its protein is CASSVLQLNTEAFF.

The chain combines TRBV14 with TRBJ2-2; 8 bases are shared with TRBD2. Germline values: CDR1 SGHDN, CDR2 FVKESK. The CDR3 covers 16 residues. V lost 4 bases, J lost 0 bases, and 4 bases stayed unmatched. CDR3 nucleotides: TGTGCCAGCAGCCCGCCGGGACTAGCGAACACCGGGGAGCTGTTTTTT. It is translated as CASSPPGLANTGELFF.

The chain couples TRBV7-9 to TRBJ2-7; 8 nucleotides align to TRBD2. Germline V lookup: CDR1 SEHNR, CDR2 FQNEAQ (reference sequence). V dropped 5 bases and J dropped 4; count of bases not matched to a gene: 1. This CDR3 is built from 12 residues. CDR3 sequence reads: CASSPGGYEQYF. The CDR3, as DNA: TGTGCCAGCAGCCCGGGGGGGTACGAGCAGTACTTC. The whole variable domain, remainder taken from reference TRBV7-9 and TRBJ2-7, is DTGVSQNPRHKITKRGQNVTFRCDPISEHNRLYWYRQTLGQGPEFLTYFQNEAQLEKSRLLSDRFSAERPKGSFSTLEIQRTEQGDSAMYLCASSPGGYEQYFGPGTRLTVT.